These 12 T cell receptor beta chains were all obtained from the same sample, sequenced in a study of cytomegalovirus exposure and HLA in healthy donors. Sequencing was performed with immunoSEQ multiplex PCR; in TCRdb, only in-frame clones are kept and a portion is missing. The sample has approximately 59,000 clones, roughly 92% seen once; the top ten hold approximately 5%. The sample consisted of PBMCs. The receptors were gathered from a man younger than 35 in good health and CMV-seropositive.

The chain links TRBV9 to TRBJ1-4; D is possibly TRBD1 (5 bases). Germline V lookup: CDR1 SGDLS, CDR2 YYNGEE. Trimming took off 2 bases at V and 6 bases at J, with 14 bases between the two ends. This CDR3 is built from 15 residues. CDR3 nucleotide sequence: TGTGCCAGCAGCGTCTCCGGCATCAGGGATGAAAAACTGTTTTTT. Translation: CASSVSGIRDEKLFF.

As for this clone: Other DNA sequences in the same sample also yield this CDR3. V usage is TRBV5-1 and J usage is TRBJ2-5; 7 bases are shared with TRBD2. Per the germline V gene, CDR1 is SGHRS and CDR2 is YFSETQ. Trimming cost V 0 bases and J 2 bases; bases outside gene matches: 4. CDR3 size: 15 residues. CDR3 in amino acids: CASSLEGSGQETQYF. The CDR3 DNA reads as TGCGCCAGCAGCTTGGAGGGTAGCGGGCAAGAGACCCAGTACTTC.

In this sample, this clone turned up once. The rearrangement joins TRBV28 to TRBJ2-7; 10 nucleotides line up with TRBD1. The CDR3 runs to 17 residues. Germline CDR1 is MDHEN and CDR2 is SYDVKM. Germline trimming cut 4 bases from V and 3 bases from J; bases unmatched to any gene: 12. The CDR3 nucleotides are TGTGCCAGCAGTTCCCCCAGAGGTGGGACAGGGGTCTACGAGCAGTACTTC. Its translation is CASSSPRGGTGVYEQYF.

The table lists this clone with a count of one. This chain links TRBV30 with TRBJ2-7, with 9 bases identical to TRBD2. The length of the CDR3 is 18 residues. Trimming cost V 5 bases and J 3 bases; bases outside gene matches: 20. Germline CDR1 and CDR2: GTSNPN and SVGIG (reference sequence). CDR3 sequence (DNA): TGTGCCTGGGCGGGGGGGGCGCGGCGGGAGATGCGGAACTACGAGCAGTACTTC. Encoded protein: CAWAGGARREMRNYEQYF.

The chain recombines TRBV18 with TRBJ2-1; 7 bases align to TRBD1. The germline gives CDR1 KGHSH, CDR2 LQKENI. The CDR3 has 16 residues. V was clipped by 0 bases and J by 3 bases; unmatched bases: 5. The CDR3 nucleotides read TGTGCCAGCTCACCACCGGGGACAGACCTCTACAATGAGCAGTTCTTC. Translating gives CASSPPGTDLYNEQFF. Full variable domain (missing parts from reference TRBV18 and TRBJ2-1): NAGVMQNPRHLVRRRGQEARLRCSPMKGHSHVYWYRQLPEEGLKFMVYLQKENIIDESGMPKERFSAEFPKEGPSILRIQQVVRGDSAAYFCASSPPGTDLYNEQFFGPGTRLTVL.

The chain recombines TRBV7-9 with TRBJ2-7; 10 bases line up with TRBD1. Germline CDR1 reads SEHNR; CDR2 reads FQNEAQ (reference sequence). The CDR3 length is 15 residues. V shed 6 bases, J shed 2 bases, and the junction held 7 bases outside the gene matches. Here the CDR3 reads CASRRGQGPTYEQYF. CDR3 in DNA: TGTGCCAGCAGGCGGGGACAGGGGCCTACCTACGAGCAGTACTTC.

The chain couples TRBV7-2 to TRBJ1-2; TRBD1 is a possible D gene (6 bases). CDR1 is SGHTA, CDR2 FQGNSA, per germline. There are 13 residues in the CDR3. V gave up 5 bases and J gave up 6 bases, with 13 bases separating them. In DNA form, the CDR3 reads TGTGCCAGCAGCGCAGAGACAGGCGATGGCTACACCTTC. As protein: CASSAETGDGYTF.

J is TRBJ2-5 and V is TRBV28; D remains ambiguous. Germline assignment: CDR1 MDHEN and CDR2 SYDVKM. This CDR3 region has 16 residues. V lost 5 bases and J 4 bases, leaving 20 bases between the germline ends. CDR3 sequence: CASSPIRGSNAETQYF. CDR3 DNA sequence: TGTGCCAGCAGTCCCATACGCGGCTCGAACGCAGAGACCCAGTACTTC.

The rearrangement links TRBV6-5 to TRBJ1-1, with 10 bases identical to TRBD1. Germline-derived CDR1 and CDR2 are MNHEY and SVGAGI. V shed 4 bases, J shed 5 bases, and the junction held 7 bases outside the gene matches. The CDR3 totals 15 residues. DNA of the CDR3: TGTGCCAGCAGTTTTCCAGGACAGGGGGGAACTGAAGCTTTCTTT. Protein: CASSFPGQGGTEAFF.

This chain links TRBV19 with TRBJ2-5; TRBD2 agrees at 13 bases. Germline-derived CDR1 and CDR2 are LNHDA and SQIVND (reference sequence). J was trimmed by 2 bases and V by 1 base; bases with no gene match: 4. This CDR3 comprises 17 residues. The CDR3 here is CASSIGRLAGGQETQYF. CDR3 coding DNA: TGTGCCAGTAGTATAGGAAGACTAGCGGGAGGACAAGAGACCCAGTACTTC. The full variable domain, with the rest looked up from reference TRBV19 and TRBJ2-5, is DGGITQSPKYLFRKEGQNVTLSCEQNLNHDAMYWYRQDPGQGLRLIYYSQIVNDFQKGDIAEGYSVSREKKESFPLTVTSAQKNPTAFYLCASSIGRLAGGQETQYFGPGTRLLVL.

The chain links TRBV27 to TRBJ2-7; 11 bases map to TRBD1. There are 15 residues in the CDR3. The germline gives CDR1 MNHEY, CDR2 SMNVEV (reference sequence). V was pared by 5 bases and J by 3 bases, with 6 bases of the junction left unmatched. CDR3 in amino acids: CASSTSGTGGYEQYF. The CDR3 region has the DNA TGTGCCAGCAGTACCTCCGGGACAGGGGGCTACGAGCAGTACTTC.

The chain combines TRBV7-8 with TRBJ1-2; D not resolved. The V gene's germline CDR1 is SGHVS and CDR2 FQNEAQ. CDR3 length equals 13 residues. The germline V and J ends were trimmed by 4 bases and 4 bases, with 10 bases remaining between them. The CDR3 sequence: CASSSLRGYGYTF. The DNA for the CDR3 is TGTGCCAGCAGCTCCCTCCGCGGCTATGGCTACACCTTC.